The 25 T cell receptor beta chains presented below share a single source sample, sequenced in a study of blood T cell repertoires in COVID-19. Here immunoSEQ multiplex PCR was the method, and the copy in TCRdb shows in-frame clones only, minus some. The table shows 150,000 to 200,000 clones, with roughly 90% occurring only once. The sequenced sample was peripheral blood. Receptor source: a man aged 55 to 69 with acute or convalescent COVID-19.

The chain has TRBV18 and TRBJ2-5, with a weak D call TRBD1 (6 bases). The CDR3 spans 16 residues. The germline CDR1 and CDR2 sequences are KGHSH and LQKENI. Trimming cost V 4 bases and J 1 base, with 16 bases left between them. This CDR3 reads CASSRGLDSRQETQYF. For the CDR3, the DNA is TGTGCCAGCTCACGGGGTTTGGACAGTCGCCAAGAGACCCAGTACTTC.

This chain links TRBV7-2 with TRBJ2-1, with TRBD2 matching 8 bases. This CDR3 spans 15 amino acids. Germline assignment: CDR1 SGHTA and CDR2 FQGNSA. V shed 4 bases and J 6 bases; nucleotides not matched to a gene: 8. The CDR3 is CASSSRGGLRNEQFF. The CDR3 bases are TGTGCCAGCAGCTCCCGGGGGGGCCTTCGCAATGAGCAGTTCTTC.

CDR3 residues: CASSSSGATDTQYF. DNA of the CDR3: TGTGCCAGCAGTTCGAGCGGGGCCACAGATACGCAGTATTTT. This sequence joins TRBV6-5 and TRBJ2-3; 7 bases are shared with TRBD2. The CDR3 totals 14 residues. V trimming: 4 bases; J trimming: 2 bases; junction bases outside the gene matches: 3. Germline V gene sequence: CDR1 MNHEY, CDR2 SVGAGI.

This clone was seen only once. In nucleotides, the CDR3 is TGTGCCAGCAGCCCCGAAGGGACAGGGCGTGACGGGGAGCTGTTTTTT. It translates to CASSPEGTGRDGELFF. The rearrangement links TRBV2 to TRBJ2-2, with 9 bases aligning to TRBD1. The length of the CDR3 is 16 residues. V lost 6 bases and J lost 7; bases outside the gene matches: 12. Germline CDR1 is SNHLY and CDR2 is FYNNEI.

The chain joins TRBV5-4 to TRBJ2-2; tentative D call: TRBD1 (6 bases). The CDR3 loop spans 16 amino acids. Germline CDR1 and CDR2: SGHNT and YYREEE (reference sequence). Trimming pared 4 bases from V and 0 bases from J, leaving 13 bases between. This chain's CDR3 is CASSPGRQANTGELFF. CDR3 sequence (DNA): TGTGCCAGCAGCCCGGGGCGACAGGCGAACACCGGGGAGCTGTTTTTT.

The rearrangement uses TRBV11-2 and TRBJ2-7; TRBD1 agrees at 10 bases. The CDR3 extends over 14 amino acids. The V and J ends lost 4 bases and 2 bases, in that order; junction bases with no gene match: 2. Germline assignment: CDR1 SGHAT and CDR2 FQNNGV. The CDR3 reads CASSSDRGAYEQYF. CDR3 nucleotides: TGTGCCAGCAGCTCGGACAGGGGGGCCTACGAGCAGTACTTC. Variable domain in full (rest from reference TRBV11-2 and TRBJ2-7): EAGVAQSPRYKIIEKRQSVAFWCNPISGHATLYWYQQILGQGPKLLIQFQNNGVVDDSQLPKDRFSAERLKGVDSTLKIQPAKLEDSAVYLCASSSDRGAYEQYFGPGTRLTVT.

The chain recombines TRBV9 with TRBJ2-1, with D perhaps TRBD1 (5 bases). CDR1 SGDLS and CDR2 YYNGEE come from the germline V gene. Deletions cut 0 bases from V and 6 bases from J, with 7 bases between. The CDR3 extends over 13 amino acids. CDR3 protein: CASSVGQPNEQFF. CDR3 nucleotide sequence: TGTGCCAGCAGCGTAGGACAGCCCAATGAGCAGTTCTTC.

This clone was counted a few times. V and J are TRBV7-9 and TRBJ2-3; TRBD1 matches 11 bases. Germline values: CDR1 SEHNR, CDR2 FQNEAQ (reference sequence). Trimming at V came to 5 bases and at J to 5 bases, leaving 3 bases not matched to a gene. The CDR3 sequence is 14 residues long. The CDR3 bases are TGTGCCAGCAGCGGACAGGGGGCAGGAGATACGCAGTATTTT. Translating gives CASSGQGAGDTQYF.

This sequence joins TRBV10-3 and TRBJ1-6; D call uncertain. V lost 1 base, J lost 0 bases, and 7 bases lay in between. The CDR3 is 16 amino acids. CDR1 and CDR2 from the germline V gene are ENHRY and SYGVKD. For the CDR3, the DNA is TGTGCCATCAGTGAGTACGGGAGCTCCTATAATTCACCCCTCCACTTT. Translation gives CAISEYGSSYNSPLHF.

This clone was observed a handful of times. This sequence joins TRBV7-9 and TRBJ1-4; D unresolved. The CDR3 length is 14 residues. Germline V CDR1 and CDR2: SEHNR, FQNEAQ (reference sequence). V lost 2 bases and J lost 8, with 12 bases in between. The CDR3 reads CASSLLREEEKLFF. The CDR3 nucleotides are TGTGCCAGCAGCTTACTAAGGGAGGAGGAAAAACTGTTTTTT.

The chain is built from TRBV2 and TRBJ1-5; 9 positions match TRBD1. Germline V gene lookup returns CDR1 SNHLY and CDR2 FYNNEI. Germline trimming cut 7 bases from V and 2 bases from J; bases unmatched to any gene: 12. CDR3 length: 17 amino acids. CDR3 protein: CASKPGGQGRGNQPQHF. CDR3 bases: TGTGCCAGCAAACCCGGCGGACAGGGGAGAGGCAATCAGCCCCAGCATTTT.

This clone was counted between two and nine times. CDR3 sequence (DNA): TGTGCCAGCCGGGGACTCTACAATGAGCAGTTCTTC. It yields the protein CASRGLYNEQFF. The genes are TRBV2 and TRBJ2-1, with D possibly matching TRBD2 (6 bases). This CDR3 region has 12 residues. Trimming took off 8 bases at V and 3 bases at J, with 8 bases between the two ends. CDR1 SNHLY and CDR2 FYNNEI come from the germline V gene.

The V gene is TRBV18, the J gene TRBJ2-7; 8 bases align to TRBD1. CDR1 and CDR2 from the germline V gene are KGHSH and LQKENI. There are 15 residues in the CDR3. The V gene end was trimmed by 0 bases and the J gene end by 5 bases; junction bases not matched to a gene: 6. The CDR3 DNA reads as TGTGCCAGCTCACCACCGGGCAGGGGGCTCAACGAGCAGTACTTC. Translating it yields CASSPPGRGLNEQYF.

The chain recombines TRBV7-2 with TRBJ1-1; a weak D match, TRBD1 (5 bases). V was cut by 3 bases and J by 4 bases, with 12 bases left in between. This CDR3 region has 14 residues. Germline V gene sequence: CDR1 SGHTA, CDR2 FQGNSA. The CDR3 nucleotides are TGTGCCAGCAGCTTCAGGGAGGGAGGCACTGAAGCTTTCTTT. This sequence encodes CASSFREGGTEAFF.

The V gene is TRBV2, the J gene TRBJ1-6; no reliable D call. Germline CDR1 and CDR2: SNHLY and FYNNEI. The CDR3 has 14 residues. V was pared by 5 bases and J by 5 bases, with 10 bases between. The CDR3 loop reads CASSREPNNSPLHF. The CDR3, as DNA: TGTGCCAGCAGTCGCGAGCCGAATAATTCACCCCTCCACTTT.

The chain carries TRBV9 and TRBJ1-1; D is unclear. Germline V gene sequence: CDR1 SGDLS, CDR2 YYNGEE. The V gene lost 5 bases and the J gene lost 3 bases, with 17 bases spanning the gap. CDR3 length equals 15 residues. CDR3 sequence (DNA): TGTGCCAGCAGAAAGGAGAGTTTTAGTTACACTGAAGCTTTCTTT. Protein: CASRKESFSYTEAFF. Full variable domain (missing parts from reference TRBV9 and TRBJ1-1): DSGVTQTPKHLITATGQRVTLRCSPRSGDLSVYWYQQSLDQGLQFLIQYYNGEERAKGNILERFSAQQFPDLHSELNLSSLELGDSALYFCASRKESFSYTEAFFGQGTRLTVV.

This sequence joins TRBV4-3 and TRBJ1-4, with 8 bases identical to TRBD1. The CDR3 consists of 16 residues. V lost 0 bases and J lost 2; bases outside the gene matches: 2. Per germline, CDR1 LGHNA and CDR2 YSLEER. The CDR3 nucleotides are TGCGCCAGCAGCCAAGATAGACAGGGGACTAATGAAAAACTGTTTTTT. Amino acids: CASSQDRQGTNEKLFF.

The J gene is TRBJ2-5, the V gene TRBV7-6; D possibly corresponds to TRBD1 (6 bases). The germline gives CDR1 SGHVS, CDR2 FNYEAQ. The length of the CDR3 is 16 residues. V was trimmed by 5 bases and J by 1 base, leaving 17 bases between them. The CDR3 DNA follows: TGTGCCAGCAGCACCCCCCGGGACAACTTCCAAGAGACCCAGTACTTC. Translated: CASSTPRDNFQETQYF.

V gene TRBV3-1 (or the pseudogene TRBV3-2) combines with J gene TRBJ1-1, with D unresolved. The CDR3 consists of 11 residues. In germline, CDR1 is LGHDT, CDR2 YNNKEL (reference sequence). V gave up 7 bases and J gave up 7 bases, with 10 bases separating them. CDR3 sequence: CASISGIEAFF. In nucleotides, the CDR3 is TGTGCCAGCATCAGTGGCATTGAAGCTTTCTTT.

The chain uses TRBV5-1 and TRBJ2-1; possible D gene TRBD1, 5 bases. Trimming pared 2 bases from V and 0 bases from J, leaving 15 bases between. Germline V gene data show CDR1 as SGHRS and CDR2 as YFSETQ. The CDR3 is 17 residues long. CDR3 nucleotides: TGCGCCAGCAGCTTAGGCCCCGACAGATTCTCCTACAATGAGCAGTTCTTC. This sequence encodes CASSLGPDRFSYNEQFF.

The genes are TRBV20-1 and TRBJ2-3; TRBD2 matches 7 bases. The CDR3 is 16 amino acids. Looked up from germline, CDR1 is DFQATT and CDR2 is SNEGSKA (reference sequence). With 3 bases clipped from V and 5 bases from J, the junction kept 14 bases outside the gene matches. In nucleotides, the CDR3 is TGCAGTGCTAGTTTCGGCGGGGGAGCCACAAGAGATACGCAGTATTTT. Residues: CSASFGGGATRDTQYF.

This chain links TRBV27 with TRBJ2-1; tentatively, D is TRBD1 (6 bases). CDR1 and CDR2 from the germline V gene are MNHEY and SMNVEV (reference sequence). Trimming took 6 bases from V and 0 from J, leaving 15 bases between them. The CDR3 sequence is 16 residues long. For the CDR3, the DNA is TGTGCCAGCAGGATCCGGGACACCAACTCCTACAATGAGCAGTTCTTC. As protein: CASRIRDTNSYNEQFF.

The chain employs TRBV27 and TRBJ1-1; tentative D call: TRBD1 (6 bases). The germline V gene encodes CDR1 MNHEY and CDR2 SMNVEV (reference sequence). The CDR3 is 15 amino acids. V was trimmed by 5 bases and J by 1 base, leaving 14 bases between them. The CDR3 protein is CASSGPGTPNTEAFF. CDR3 DNA sequence: TGTGCCAGCAGTGGGCCGGGGACACCGAACACTGAAGCTTTCTTT.

A single count supports this clone. The rearrangement uses TRBV19 and TRBJ2-6; D is ambiguous. This CDR3 is 16 amino acids long. Germline V gene sequence: CDR1 LNHDA, CDR2 SQIVND (reference sequence). The ends were cut back, 5 bases at V and 2 bases at J, with 13 bases in the middle. CDR3 residues: CASSPLGVTGANVLTF. Written as DNA, the CDR3 is TGTGCCAGTAGTCCGTTGGGCGTAACTGGGGCCAACGTCCTGACTTTC.

The chain couples TRBV3-1 (or the pseudogene TRBV3-2) to TRBJ1-2, with D unresolved. CDR1 is LGHDT, CDR2 YNNKEL, per germline (reference sequence). The CDR3 has 15 amino acids. V gave up 2 bases and J gave up 2 bases, with 12 bases separating them. DNA for the CDR3: TGTGCCAGCAGCCAACCCTCGCAGGCCAACTATGGCTACACCTTC. Translated: CASSQPSQANYGYTF.